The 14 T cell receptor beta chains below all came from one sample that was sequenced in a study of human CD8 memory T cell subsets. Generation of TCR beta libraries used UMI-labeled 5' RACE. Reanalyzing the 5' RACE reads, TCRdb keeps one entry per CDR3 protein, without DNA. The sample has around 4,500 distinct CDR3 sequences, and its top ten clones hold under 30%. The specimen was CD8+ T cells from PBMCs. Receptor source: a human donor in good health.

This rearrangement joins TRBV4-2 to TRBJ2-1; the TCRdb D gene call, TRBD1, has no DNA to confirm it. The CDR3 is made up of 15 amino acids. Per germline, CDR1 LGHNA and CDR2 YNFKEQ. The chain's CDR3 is CASSQETDPHNEQFF.

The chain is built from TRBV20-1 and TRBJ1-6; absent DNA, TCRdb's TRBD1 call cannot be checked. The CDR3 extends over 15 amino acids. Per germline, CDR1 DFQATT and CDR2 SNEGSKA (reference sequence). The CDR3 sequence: CSAPAGQGDNSPLHF.

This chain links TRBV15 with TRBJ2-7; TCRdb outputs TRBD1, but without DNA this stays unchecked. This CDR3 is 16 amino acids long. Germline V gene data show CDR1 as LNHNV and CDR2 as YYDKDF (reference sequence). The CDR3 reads CATSRGTGDSSYEQYF.

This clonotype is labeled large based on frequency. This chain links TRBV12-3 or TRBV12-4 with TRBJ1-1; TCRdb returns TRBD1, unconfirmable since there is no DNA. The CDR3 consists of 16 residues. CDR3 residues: CASSKGTGKPNTEAFF.

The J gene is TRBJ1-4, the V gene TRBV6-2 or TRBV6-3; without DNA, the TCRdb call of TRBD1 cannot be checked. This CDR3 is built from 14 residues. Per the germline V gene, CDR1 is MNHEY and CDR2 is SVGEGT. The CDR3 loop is CASSYGGAFEKLFF.

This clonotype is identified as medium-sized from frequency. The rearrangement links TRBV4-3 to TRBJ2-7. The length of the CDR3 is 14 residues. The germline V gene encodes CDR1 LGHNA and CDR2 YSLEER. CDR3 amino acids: CASSQDPGPYEQYF.

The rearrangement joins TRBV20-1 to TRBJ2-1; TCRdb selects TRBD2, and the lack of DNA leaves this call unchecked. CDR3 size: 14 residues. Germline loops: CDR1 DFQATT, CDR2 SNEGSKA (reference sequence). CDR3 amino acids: CSAGGLNSYNEQFF.

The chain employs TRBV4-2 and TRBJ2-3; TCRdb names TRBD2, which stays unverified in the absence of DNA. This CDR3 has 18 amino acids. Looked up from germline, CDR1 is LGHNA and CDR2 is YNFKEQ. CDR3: CASSPAGLAGAHTDTQYF.

The CDR3 loop reads CACTSGDSGKLFF. The chain joins TRBV30 to TRBJ1-4. From germline, CDR1 is GTSNPN and CDR2 SVGIG (reference sequence). The CDR3 spans 13 residues.

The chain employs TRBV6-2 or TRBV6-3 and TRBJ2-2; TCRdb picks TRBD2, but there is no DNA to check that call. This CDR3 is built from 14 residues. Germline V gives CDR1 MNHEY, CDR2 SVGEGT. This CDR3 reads CASKGTSDTGELFF.

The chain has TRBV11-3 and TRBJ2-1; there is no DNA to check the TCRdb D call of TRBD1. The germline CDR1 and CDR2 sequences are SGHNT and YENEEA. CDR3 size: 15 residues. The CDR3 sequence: CASSLGRSFYNEQFF.

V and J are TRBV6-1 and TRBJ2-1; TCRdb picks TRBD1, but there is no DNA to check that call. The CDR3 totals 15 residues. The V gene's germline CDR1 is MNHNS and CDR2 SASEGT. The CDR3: CASSEETGGHNEQFF.

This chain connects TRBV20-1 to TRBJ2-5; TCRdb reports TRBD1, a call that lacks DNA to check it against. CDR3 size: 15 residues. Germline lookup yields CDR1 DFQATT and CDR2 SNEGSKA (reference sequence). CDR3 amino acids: CSATPPGQGLETQYF.

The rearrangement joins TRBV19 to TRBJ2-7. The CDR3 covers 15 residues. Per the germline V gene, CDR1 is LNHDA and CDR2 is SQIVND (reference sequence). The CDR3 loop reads CASSKARGVNDEQYF.